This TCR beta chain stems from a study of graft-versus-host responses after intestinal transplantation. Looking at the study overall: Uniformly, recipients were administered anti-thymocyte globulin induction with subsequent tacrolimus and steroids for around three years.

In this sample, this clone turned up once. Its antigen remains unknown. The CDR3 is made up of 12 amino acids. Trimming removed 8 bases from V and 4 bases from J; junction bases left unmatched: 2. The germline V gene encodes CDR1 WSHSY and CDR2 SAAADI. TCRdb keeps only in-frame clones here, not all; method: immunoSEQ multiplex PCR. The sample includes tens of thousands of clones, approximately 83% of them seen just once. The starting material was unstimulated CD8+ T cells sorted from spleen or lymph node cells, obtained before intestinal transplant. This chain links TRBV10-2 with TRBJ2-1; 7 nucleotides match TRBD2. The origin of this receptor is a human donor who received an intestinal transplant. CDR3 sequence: CASGRAYNEQFF. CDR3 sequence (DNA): TGCGCCAGCGGGAGGGCGTACAATGAGCAGTTCTTC.